These T cell receptor beta chains were read from a single sample in a study of T cell responses to AZD1222 COVID-19 vaccine. Measured with immunoSEQ multiplex PCR; TCRdb has only the in-frame clones, and not every one. The sample includes some 80,000 clones, more than 70% of them seen just once. This sample comprised peripheral blood, obtained 28 days after the second dose of the MenACWY control vaccine. These receptors all come from an adult who received the MenACWY meningococcal vaccine as a control. CDR3s leave out the opening cysteine and the closing phenylalanine or tryptophan.

j_call v_call cdr3_aa
TRBJ2-1 TRBV19 ASTPGRAGAYNEQF
TRBJ2-2 TRBV19 ASSIDTDLELF
TRBJ2-7 TRBV5-4 ASSLGQNYEQY
TRBJ1-3 TRBV19 ASSMWAGDGNTIY
TRBJ1-2 TRBV20-1 SASPNYGYT
TRBJ1-5 TRBV19 ASSSGQGGNQPQH
TRBJ1-5 TRBV4-1 ASSQDRIQPQH
TRBJ1-1 TRBV9 ASSVRGVRDTEAF
TRBJ2-7 TRBV5-1 ASSLGPHESTEQY
TRBJ1-2 TRBV3-1/TRBV3-2 ASSQGTRNYGYT
TRBJ2-3 TRBV29-1 SVATFLSTDTQY
TRBJ2-5 TRBV30 AWSVGSGAETQY
TRBJ1-2 TRBV6-5 ASSYGTKANYGYT
TRBJ1-3 TRBV19 ASSIRGNPGNTIY
TRBJ1-2 TRBV19 ASRGGAGYT
TRBJ1-5 TRBV6-1 ASSELTVSNQPQH
TRBJ1-1 TRBV7-2 ASSFAYTEAF
TRBJ1-3 TRBV5-4 ASSRDGDSGNTIY
TRBJ2-3 TRBV2 ASSELSSGGDTQY
TRBJ2-7 TRBV4-1 ASSLETGTGLLEQY
TRBJ1-3 TRBV29-1 SAEQGNSGNTIY
TRBJ1-6 TRBV30 AWGGVGNSPLH
TRBJ2-2 TRBV9 ASSAENRNTGELF
TRBJ1-2 TRBV7-9 ASSLVSGGPDGYT
TRBJ1-1 TRBV6-1 ASSEGDRGRAF
TRBJ1-5 TRBV27 ASSQTSSNQPQH
TRBJ2-3 TRBV12-2 ASRLLFQGRADTQY
TRBJ1-2 TRBV4-1 ASSQDLGMGFFGGYT
TRBJ1-5 TRBV2 ASSEVLGGRGNQPQH
TRBJ1-6 TRBV6-1 ASSEIESPLH